The 17 T cell receptor beta chains given below trace back to one sample, sequenced in a study of T cells in Graves' hyperthyroidism and ophthalmopathy. The source material, RNA transcripts, was used to amplify TCR beta CDR3 regions. An initial round of RT-PCR targeting the TCR CDR3 relied on the HTBI primer set. TCRdb re-derived calls from the multiplex PCR reads in MiXCR, one entry per CDR3 protein. The sample includes 390,000 or so distinct CDR3 sequences, approximately 14% of them seen just once. Sample: blood. The receptors stem from a man between 18 and 35 years old with Graves' ophthalmopathy.

The rearrangement uses TRBV4-1 and TRBJ2-1, with 9 bases aligning to TRBD2. Germline-derived CDR1 and CDR2 are MGHRA and YSYEKL. J was trimmed by 2 bases and V by 1 base; bases with no gene match: 3. The CDR3 spans 16 residues. The CDR3 nucleotides are TGCGCCAGCAGCCAAGTCGCTAGCGGGACCTACAATGAGCAGTTCTTC. Residues: CASSQVASGTYNEQFF.

This clonotype was found many times. J is TRBJ1-2 and V is TRBV5-1; D ambiguous. V lost 2 bases to trimming and J lost 2 bases, with 13 bases between them. Germline-derived CDR1 and CDR2 are SGHRS and YFSETQ. This CDR3 spans 15 amino acids. CDR3 sequence reads: CASSFLPTLNYGYTF. The CDR3 coding sequence is TGCGCCAGCAGCTTTCTTCCGACGCTCAACTATGGCTACACCTTC.

There are many counts of this clonotype. V gene TRBV20-1 combines with J gene TRBJ2-5, with D hard to call. The germline V and J ends were trimmed by 6 bases and 5 bases, with 25 bases remaining between them. Looked up from germline, CDR1 is DFQATT and CDR2 is SNEGSKA (reference sequence). This CDR3 is 16 amino acids long. This chain's CDR3 is CSATLEFQNVAETQYF. The CDR3 coding sequence is TGCAGTGCAACGCTAGAATTCCAGAACGTGGCTGAGACCCAGTACTTC.

There are many counts of this clonotype. J is TRBJ2-7 and V is TRBV6-5; D is undetermined. V was shortened by 2 bases and J by 0 bases, with 11 bases between the two germline ends. CDR1 and CDR2 from the germline V gene are MNHEY and SVGAGI. The CDR3 runs 15 residues. The CDR3 region is CASSYTQASSYEQYF. The CDR3 bases are TGTGCCAGCAGTTACACCCAGGCGAGCTCCTACGAGCAGTACTTC.

This clonotype was seen ten or more times. The chain has TRBV28 and TRBJ2-5; 7 positions match TRBD1. The CDR3 sequence is 14 residues long. The V gene end was trimmed by 10 bases and the J gene end by 5 bases; junction bases not matched to a gene: 13. Per the germline V gene, CDR1 is MDHEN and CDR2 is SYDVKM. The CDR3 sequence: CAILGTEQEETQYF. The CDR3 DNA reads TGTGCCATCCTCGGGACAGAACAAGAGGAGACCCAGTACTTC.

The genes are TRBV2 and TRBJ2-1, with 11 bases lining up with TRBD2. With 10 bases clipped from V and 6 bases from J, the junction kept 8 bases outside the gene matches. The CDR3 is 14 residues long. The V gene's germline CDR1 is SNHLY and CDR2 FYNNEI. The CDR3 nucleotides read TGTGCCATTGGAACTAGCGGGAGAGGCAATGAGCAGTTCTTC. Protein sequence: CAIGTSGRGNEQFF. Complete variable domain (other parts from reference TRBV2 and TRBJ2-1): EPEVTQTPSHQVTQMGQEVILRCVPISNHLYFYWYRQILGQKVEFLVSFYNNEISEKSEIFDDQFSVERPDGSNFTLKIRSTKLEDSAMYFCAIGTSGRGNEQFFGPGTRLTVL.

In this sample, this clonotype turned up many times. The chain links TRBV7-2 to TRBJ2-5; TRBD1 agrees at 7 bases. CDR1 SGHTA and CDR2 FQGNSA come from the germline V gene. V was pared by 4 bases and J by 3 bases, with 11 bases of the junction left unmatched. The CDR3 has 16 amino acids. CDR3 DNA: TGTGCCAGCAGCTCCCAAGGGACAGTTGCGAAAGAGACCCAGTACTTC. Its protein is CASSSQGTVAKETQYF.

V gene TRBV18 combines with J gene TRBJ2-1; 9 positions match TRBD2. V lost 2 bases to trimming and J lost 7 bases; unmatched junction nucleotides: 9. The germline gives CDR1 KGHSH, CDR2 LQKENI. The CDR3 length is 16 residues. The CDR3 sequence: CASSPVGGGATNEQFF. CDR3 bases: TGTGCCAGCTCACCAGTTGGCGGGGGGGCAACGAATGAGCAGTTCTTC.

In its sample, this clonotype was seen many times. The genes are TRBV15 and TRBJ2-7; perhaps TRBD1 as D (6 bases). CDR1 and CDR2 (germline): LNHNV, YYDKDF (reference sequence). The CDR3 is 14 residues long. Trimming stripped 1 base from V and 3 bases from J, with 10 bases between. The CDR3 protein is CATSRGQAYYEQYF. CDR3 nucleotides: TGTGCCACCAGCAGAGGACAGGCATACTACGAGCAGTACTTC.

This sequence joins TRBV13 and TRBJ2-5; D is unresolved. Germline CDR1 PRHDT, CDR2 FYEKMQ (reference sequence). V shed 5 bases and J shed 8 bases, with 18 bases lying between them. The CDR3 has 14 amino acids. The CDR3 DNA is TGTGCCAGCAGCCGATTTGGGGTAACCTTCACCCAGTACTTC. Translated, it gives CASSRFGVTFTQYF.

The CDR3 DNA is TGTGCCAGCAGCCTTGCATGGGGGCTAGCAGTCGAGCAGTACTTC. Encoded protein: CASSLAWGLAVEQYF. The chain employs TRBV11-3 and TRBJ2-7; tentatively, D is TRBD1 (6 bases). Deletions cut 5 bases from V and 6 bases from J, with 20 bases between. Looked up from germline, CDR1 is SGHNT and CDR2 is YENEEA. The CDR3 is made up of 15 amino acids.

This clonotype was detected only a few times. This chain uses TRBV19 with TRBJ1-2; 7 bases are shared with TRBD1. This CDR3 region has 15 residues. The junction had 16 bases not matched to a gene; V was cut back by 9 bases and J by 6 bases. Germline V gene sequence: CDR1 LNHDA, CDR2 SQIVND (reference sequence). Here the CDR3 reads CASDRDSENFNGYTF. The DNA for the CDR3 is TGTGCCAGCGACCGGGACAGCGAGAACTTCAATGGCTACACCTTC.

This clonotype has at least ten counts. This chain connects TRBV28 to TRBJ2-3; 11 bases agree with TRBD2. With 6 bases clipped from V and 2 bases from J, the junction kept 7 bases outside the gene matches. The CDR3 loop spans 16 amino acids. Germline lookup yields CDR1 MDHEN and CDR2 SYDVKM. The CDR3 protein is CASRHGLAGFTDTQYF. Here the CDR3 DNA reads TGTGCCAGCAGACATGGACTAGCGGGTTTCACAGATACGCAGTATTTT.

At least ten counts were recorded for this clonotype. V and J are TRBV11-3 and TRBJ2-2; D uncertain. CDR3 length equals 12 residues. Per the germline V gene, CDR1 is SGHNT and CDR2 is YENEEA. Deletions cut 2 bases from V and 5 bases from J, with 3 bases between. CDR3 in amino acids: CASSLPTGELFF. The CDR3 region has the DNA TGTGCCAGCAGCTTACCGACCGGGGAGCTGTTTTTT.

The genes are TRBV25-1 and TRBJ1-4; 11 bases match TRBD1. The V and J ends lost 2 bases and 7 bases, in that order; junction bases with no gene match: 9. Germline V lookup: CDR1 MGHDK, CDR2 SYGVNS. The CDR3 spans 17 residues. The CDR3 nucleotides read TGTGCCAGCAGTGAAGGGGGACAGGGGGTAGCTCCTGAAAAACTGTTTTTT. Residues: CASSEGGQGVAPEKLFF.

The chain couples TRBV2 to TRBJ1-6; D is possibly TRBD1 (5 bases). The V and J ends lost 2 bases and 6 bases respectively, with 8 bases between them. The CDR3 length is 14 residues. Per germline, CDR1 SNHLY and CDR2 FYNNEI. CDR3 sequence: CASSERQGNSPLHF. CDR3 bases: TGTGCCAGCAGTGAAAGGCAGGGTAATTCACCCCTCCACTTT.

This chain connects TRBV25-1 to TRBJ2-1; 8 bases agree with TRBD2. Germline V gene sequence: CDR1 MGHDK, CDR2 SYGVNS. The V and J ends lost 5 bases and 8 bases, in that order; junction bases with no gene match: 14. The length of the CDR3 is 16 residues. The CDR3 DNA reads as TGTGCCAGCAGTCCAAGCCTACGGGGGGGTTCCGATGAGCAGTTCTTC. This gives the protein CASSPSLRGGSDEQFF.